Each of the 11 T cell receptor beta chains below was sequenced from the same sample in a study of blood T cells in healthy people across ages. Next came a second PCR, run for roughly 6 to 11 cycles, which used a sample-barcoded 5' primer along with a J-beta primer mix. TCRdb fed the 5' RACE reads into MiXCR, producing one record per CDR3 protein. The top ten hold over 3.5% of the sample, which has around 1,600,000 distinct CDR3 sequences, 35% to 45% seen once. Sequencing input: blood. These receptors were obtained from a woman aged 18-30 years in good health.

This clonotype was detected a few times. The J gene is TRBJ2-3, the V gene TRBV7-9; possible D gene TRBD1, 6 bases. V lost 4 bases and J lost 5, with 19 bases in between. The CDR3 length is 16 residues. Germline CDR1 SEHNR, CDR2 FQNEAQ (reference sequence). CDR3 in amino acids: CASSSEDRPTIDTQYF. CDR3 DNA sequence: TGTGCCAGCAGCTCCGAGGACAGACCTACGATAGATACGCAGTATTTT.

The chain links TRBV14 to TRBJ2-3, with no clear D. The CDR3 is made up of 15 amino acids. The V end was cut by 0 bases, the J end by 3 bases, with 10 bases between. The V gene's germline CDR1 is SGHDN and CDR2 FVKESK. The CDR3 region has the DNA TGTGCCAGCAGCCAAGATTCTATATGGACAGATACGCAGTATTTT. It translates to CASSQDSIWTDTQYF.

This clonotype was recorded once. The rearrangement uses TRBV7-2 and TRBJ2-2; TRBD1 matches 7 bases. There are 18 residues in the CDR3. Germline lookup yields CDR1 SGHTA and CDR2 FQGNSA. V was clipped by 5 bases and J by 1 base; unmatched bases: 13. The CDR3 loop is CASSQLSRRQGNTGELFF. CDR3 coding DNA: TGTGCCAGCAGCCAACTTAGCCGGAGACAGGGGAACACCGGGGAGCTGTTTTTT.

In the case of this clonotype: With a much larger clone just one base away, this may be a read error. The rearrangement joins TRBV4-3 to TRBJ2-6; D possibly corresponds to TRBD1 (5 bases). CDR3 length: 16 residues. Germline-derived CDR1 and CDR2 are LGHNA and YSLEER. DNA of the CDR3: TGCGCCAGCAGCCAAGAATTGGGGTCTGGGGCCAACGCCCTGACTTTC. It codes for CASSQELGSGANALTF.

This clonotype has only a few counts. The V and J genes are TRBV4-1 and TRBJ2-5; 11 positions agree with TRBD1. The tail of the sequence fits TRBJ2-7 better, so the J call may be wrong. Germline CDR1 and CDR2: MGHRA and YSYEKL. This CDR3 is 16 amino acids long. The CDR3 is CASSQLAGQGEDEQYF. The DNA of the CDR3 is TGCGCCAGCAGCCAGCTGGCGGGACAGGGGGAGGACGAGCAGTACTTC.

The chain uses TRBV20-1 and TRBJ2-7; 8 bases are a match to TRBD2. The J segment lost 4 bases and the V segment lost 0 bases, leaving 5 bases of the junction unmatched. Germline V gives CDR1 DFQATT, CDR2 SNEGSKA (reference sequence). CDR3 size: 14 residues. The CDR3 DNA reads TGCAGTGCTAGAGATCTGGGCGGGAGGTACGAGCAGTACTTC. It specifies CSARDLGGRYEQYF.

V usage is TRBV6-1 and J usage is TRBJ2-7; 8 nucleotides match TRBD2. The CDR3 runs to 15 residues. The V gene end was trimmed by 2 bases and the J gene end by 0 bases; junction bases not matched to a gene: 3. The germline V gene has CDR1 MNHNS and CDR2 SASEGT. CDR3 in DNA: TGTGCCAGCAGTGAAAACGGACTAGCCTCCTACGAGCAGTACTTC. Amino acids: CASSENGLASYEQYF.

This clonotype was found a few times. This chain uses TRBV4-1 with TRBJ2-1; D is uncertain. Trimming stripped 1 base from V and 0 bases from J, with 7 bases between. There are 15 residues in the CDR3. The V gene's germline CDR1 is MGHRA and CDR2 YSYEKL. CDR3 amino acids: CASSQAGNSYNEQFF. CDR3 sequence (DNA): TGCGCCAGCAGCCAAGCCGGAAACTCCTACAATGAGCAGTTCTTC.

This clonotype was counted only a few times. V is TRBV20-1 and J is TRBJ1-5, with no clear D. Germline V gene sequence: CDR1 DFQATT, CDR2 SNEGSKA (reference sequence). Trimming took off 3 bases at V and 9 bases at J, with 9 bases between the two ends. This CDR3 has 11 residues. The CDR3 DNA follows: TGCAGTGCTAGTGGTGATTGGCCCCAGCATTTT. Its protein is CSASGDWPQHF.

The chain employs TRBV10-3 and TRBJ2-7; 7 bases match TRBD2. Germline V gives CDR1 ENHRY, CDR2 SYGVKD. The CDR3 has 14 amino acids. V was clipped by 3 bases and J by 6 bases; unmatched bases: 8. In DNA form, the CDR3 reads TGTGCCATCAGTGACCCGGGACTACGTACCGAGCAGTACTTC. It yields the protein CAISDPGLRTEQYF.

This chain links TRBV20-1 with TRBJ1-6; maybe TRBD1 (6 bases). The V end lost 3 bases, the J end lost 8 bases, and 29 bases lay between the germline ends. Germline CDR1 is DFQATT and CDR2 is SNEGSKA (reference sequence). This CDR3 is 19 amino acids long. The CDR3 loop is CSASDRRQGRGNIDSPLHF. The CDR3 DNA sequence: TGCAGTGCTAGTGATAGGCGGCAGGGGAGAGGGAATATTGATTCACCCCTCCACTTT.